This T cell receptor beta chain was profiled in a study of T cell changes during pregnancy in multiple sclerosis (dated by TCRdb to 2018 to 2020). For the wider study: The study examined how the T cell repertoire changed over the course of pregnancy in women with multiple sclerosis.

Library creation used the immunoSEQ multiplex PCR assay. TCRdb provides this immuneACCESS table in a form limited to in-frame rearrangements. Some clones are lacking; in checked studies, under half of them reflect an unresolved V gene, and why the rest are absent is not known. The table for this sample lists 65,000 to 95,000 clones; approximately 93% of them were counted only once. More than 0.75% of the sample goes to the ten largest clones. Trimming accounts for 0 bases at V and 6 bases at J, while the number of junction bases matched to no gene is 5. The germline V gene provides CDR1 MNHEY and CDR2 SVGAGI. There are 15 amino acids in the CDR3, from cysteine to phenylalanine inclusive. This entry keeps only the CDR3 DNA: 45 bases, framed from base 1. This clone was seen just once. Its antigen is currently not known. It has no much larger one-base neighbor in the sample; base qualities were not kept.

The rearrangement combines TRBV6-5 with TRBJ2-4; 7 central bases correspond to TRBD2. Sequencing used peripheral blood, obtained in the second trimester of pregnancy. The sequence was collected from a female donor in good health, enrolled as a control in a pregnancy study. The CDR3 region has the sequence CASSYSGGEGNIQYF. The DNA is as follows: TGTGCCAGCAGTTACTCGGGGGGGGAAGGAAACATTCAGTACTTC.